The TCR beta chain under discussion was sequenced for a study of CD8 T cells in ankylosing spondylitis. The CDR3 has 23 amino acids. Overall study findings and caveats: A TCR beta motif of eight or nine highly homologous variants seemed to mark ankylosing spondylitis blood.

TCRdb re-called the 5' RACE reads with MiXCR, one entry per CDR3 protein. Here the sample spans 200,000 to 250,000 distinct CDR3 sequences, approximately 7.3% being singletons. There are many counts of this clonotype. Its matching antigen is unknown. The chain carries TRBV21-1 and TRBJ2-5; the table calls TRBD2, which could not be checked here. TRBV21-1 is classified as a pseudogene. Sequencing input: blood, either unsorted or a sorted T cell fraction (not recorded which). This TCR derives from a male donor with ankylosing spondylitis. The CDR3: CASSKGGLPTQSGCGWEQETQYF. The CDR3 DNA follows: TGTGCCAGCAGCAAAGGAGGGCTACCCACTCAGTCGGGGTGTGGTTGGGAACAAGAGACCCAGTACTTC.